The rows below give T cell receptor beta chains drawn from one sample of a study of shared clonotypes between healthy human individuals. Method: immunoSEQ multiplex PCR; TCRdb's copy keeps in-frame clones and lacks some. The table has millions of clones, 85% to 95% seen once. The sequencing input was naive CD4+ T cells sorted from blood. The receptors here all came from a man between 18 and 29 years old in good health. Both conserved end residues are part of each CDR3. A D gene is named only where the DNA matches it firmly. Only some rows state a clone size, as once, few, many or a class for expanded clones.

abundance | j_gene | d_gene | v_gene | len | CDR3aa | CDR3nt
. | TRBJ1-4 | . | TRBV2 | 14 | CASSAEVKSEKLFF | TGTGCCAGCAGTGCCGAGGTAAAAAGCGAAAAACTGTTTTTT
. | TRBJ2-7 | . | TRBV23-1 | 15 | CEFYQLQGVFHEQYF | TGCGAATTCTACCAGCTACAGGGAGTTTTCCACGAGCAGTACTTC
. | TRBJ1-4 | . | TRBV7-2 | 14 | CASSLTLQSEKLFF | TGTGCCAGCAGCTTAACCCTGCAGAGTGAAAAACTGTTTTTT
. | TRBJ1-1 | . | TRBV11-2 | 15 | CASSLDQTPNTEAFF | TGTGCCAGCAGCTTAGACCAAACACCGAACACTGAAGCTTTCTTT
. | TRBJ2-3 | . | TRBV14 | 17 | CASSQVGGSSSTDTQYF | TGTGCCAGCAGCCAAGTAGGCGGGTCTTCAAGCACAGATACGCAGTATTTT
. | TRBJ2-2 | . | TRBV5-1 | 13 | CASSRGDTGELFF | TGCGCCAGCAGCCGTGGGGATACCGGGGAGCTGTTTTTT
. | TRBJ2-2 | . | TRBV5-4 | 15 | CASSLVTTNTGELFF | TGTGCCAGCAGCTTGGTTACAACGAACACCGGGGAGCTGTTTTTT
. | TRBJ2-1 | . | TRBV6-6 | 16 | CASSYSNPILGDEQFF | TGTGCCAGCAGTTACTCGAATCCAATCCTCGGGGATGAGCAGTTCTTC
once | TRBJ2-7 | . | TRBV4-1 | 14 | CASSRETGPYEQYF | TGCGCCAGCAGCCGAGAGACAGGCCCGTACGAGCAGTACTTC
. | TRBJ1-5 | TRBD1 | TRBV28 | 13 | CASKGAGGQPQHF | TGTGCCAGCAAAGGGGCAGGGGGTCAGCCCCAGCATTTT
. | TRBJ2-3 | TRBD1 | TRBV10-3 | 16 | CAISEFTSDRADTQYF | TGTGCCATCAGTGAATTTACGAGTGACAGGGCAGATACGCAGTATTTT
. | TRBJ2-2 | . | TRBV30 | 13 | CAWGGTNTGELFF | TGTGCCTGGGGTGGTACGAACACCGGGGAGCTGTTTTTT
once | TRBJ2-2 | TRBD1 | TRBV5-4 | 15 | CASSGDSRTPGELFF | TGTGCCAGCAGCGGGGACAGCAGGACCCCCGGGGAGCTGTTTTTT
. | TRBJ2-7 | TRBD1 | TRBV5-3 | 14 | CARSLEQGAYEQYF | TGTGCCAGAAGCTTGGAACAGGGGGCTTACGAGCAGTACTTC
once | TRBJ2-7 | . | TRBV7-6 | 14 | CASSLVPGPYEQYF | TGTGCCAGCAGCTTAGTTCCGGGCCCCTACGAGCAGTACTTC
. | TRBJ1-2 | . | TRBV5-1 | 14 | CASSLSGAYYGYTF | TGCGCCAGCAGCTTGTCGGGGGCCTACTATGGCTACACCTTC